This record looks at one T cell receptor (beta chain) sequence and its context. Its antigen is unknown. This sample stems from a study of T cell responses to AZD1222 COVID-19 vaccine. Study context: Second-dose groups at about 4 or about 12 weeks were pooled. Study outcomes and limitations: Clonal diversity may have been underestimated, and the donors were mostly white British, with more females than males. Reportedly, nearly half the spike-specific TCRs target unmutated variant regions. The breadth and depth of Spike-specific TCRs increased once two AZD1222 doses had been given.

The protocol was immunoSEQ multiplex PCR, while the TCRdb copy is restricted to in-frame clones and leaves out a portion. The table lists 100,000 or so clones, about four fifths of them singletons. From germline, CDR1 is KGHSH and CDR2 LQKENI. The ends were cut back, 5 bases at V and 2 bases at J, with 8 bases in the middle. The CDR3 has 13 residues. The sequences come from peripheral blood, collected on day 0 of AZD1222 vaccination. The source is an adult in good health. This chain links TRBV18 with TRBJ2-3, with D unresolved. Here the CDR3 reads CASSEVYTDTQYF. The DNA of the CDR3 is TGTGCCAGCTCAGAAGTATACACAGATACGCAGTATTTT.